This T cell receptor beta chain was documented in a study of blood T cell repertoires in COVID-19. Study context: COVID-19 samples collected from the United States, Italy and Spain covered acute and convalescent phases. PBMCs, B-cell-depleted T cells, or T cells were the source of the cDNA or gDNA that made up the material.

Authors' analysis steps: Reference gene primer amplification gave nucleated cell count estimates. The table came from immunoSEQ multiplex PCR; TCRdb's copy has only in-frame clones and leaves some out. Clone size and V and J calls were adopted from that table, with D and trimming inferred from the DNA. Counted here are about 97,000 clones, 91% occurring once; the ten biggest clones make up 15% to 20%. The V end lost 0 bases, the J end lost 1 base, and 6 bases lay between the germline ends. In germline, CDR1 is LNHDA, CDR2 SQIVND (reference sequence). This CDR3 has 15 residues. Specimen: peripheral blood. This chain joins TRBV19 and TRBJ2-2; a possible D gene is TRBD1 (6 bases). The receptor was isolated from a middle-aged man with acute or convalescent COVID-19. The CDR3 loop reads CASSIEGQNTGELFF. CDR3 nucleotides: TGTGCCAGTAGTATAGAGGGACAGAACACCGGGGAGCTGTTTTTT.